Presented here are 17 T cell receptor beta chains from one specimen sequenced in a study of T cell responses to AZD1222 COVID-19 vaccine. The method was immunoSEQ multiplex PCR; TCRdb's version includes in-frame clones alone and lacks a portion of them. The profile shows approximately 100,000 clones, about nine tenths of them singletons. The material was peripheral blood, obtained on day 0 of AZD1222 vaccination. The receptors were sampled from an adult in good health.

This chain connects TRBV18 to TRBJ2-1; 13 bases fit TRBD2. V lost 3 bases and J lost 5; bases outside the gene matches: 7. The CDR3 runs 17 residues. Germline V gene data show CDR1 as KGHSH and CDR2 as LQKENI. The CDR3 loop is CASSPRLAGGVHNEQFF. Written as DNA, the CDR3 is TGTGCCAGCTCACCTCGACTAGCGGGAGGTGTCCACAATGAGCAGTTCTTC. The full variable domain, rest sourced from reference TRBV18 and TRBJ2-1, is NAGVMQNPRHLVRRRGQEARLRCSPMKGHSHVYWYRQLPEEGLKFMVYLQKENIIDESGMPKERFSAEFPKEGPSILRIQQVVRGDSAAYFCASSPRLAGGVHNEQFFGPGTRLTVL.

DNA for the CDR3: TGTGCCAGTAGCTCCCGGCCCTATAGCAATCAGCCCCAGCATTTT. Its translation is CASSSRPYSNQPQHF. The chain uses TRBV19 and TRBJ1-5; no firm D call. This CDR3 is built from 15 residues. Germline V gives CDR1 LNHDA, CDR2 SQIVND (reference sequence). V lost 6 bases and J 0 bases, leaving 12 bases between the germline ends.

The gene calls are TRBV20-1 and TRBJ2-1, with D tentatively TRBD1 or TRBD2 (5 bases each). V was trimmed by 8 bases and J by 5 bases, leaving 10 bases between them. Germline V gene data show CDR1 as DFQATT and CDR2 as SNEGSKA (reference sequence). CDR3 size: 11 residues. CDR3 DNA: TGCAGTCGGGGCCAAGACAATGAGCAGTTCTTC. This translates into CSRGQDNEQFF.

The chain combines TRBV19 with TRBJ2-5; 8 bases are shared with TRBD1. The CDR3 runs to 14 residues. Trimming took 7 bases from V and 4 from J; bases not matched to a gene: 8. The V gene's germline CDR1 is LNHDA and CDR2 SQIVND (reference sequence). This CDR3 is CASKGRGLLETQYF. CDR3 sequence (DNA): TGTGCCAGTAAGGGCAGGGGGCTTTTAGAGACCCAGTACTTC.

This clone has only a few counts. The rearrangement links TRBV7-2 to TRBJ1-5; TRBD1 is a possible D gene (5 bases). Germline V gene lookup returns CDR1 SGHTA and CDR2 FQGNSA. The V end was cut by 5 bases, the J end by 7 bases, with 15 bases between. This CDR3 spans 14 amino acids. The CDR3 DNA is TGTGCCAGCAGCCCCAATGGGGCGGGACAGCCCCAGCATTTT. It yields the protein CASSPNGAGQPQHF.

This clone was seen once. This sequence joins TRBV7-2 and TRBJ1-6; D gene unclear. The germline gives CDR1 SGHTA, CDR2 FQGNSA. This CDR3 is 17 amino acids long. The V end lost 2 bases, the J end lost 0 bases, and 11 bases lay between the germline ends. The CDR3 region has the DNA TGTGCCAGCAGCTTACCGATCAGGAGCTCCTATAATTCACCCCTCCACTTT. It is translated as CASSLPIRSSYNSPLHF.

The CDR3 sequence: CASSTSVQGGQPQHF. The CDR3 DNA follows: TGCGCCAGCAGCACGTCGGTCCAGGGTGGGCAGCCCCAGCATTTT. This rearrangement joins TRBV4-3 to TRBJ1-5, with a possible D match to TRBD1 (5 bases). Looked up from germline, CDR1 is LGHNA and CDR2 is YSLEER. Trimming took 5 bases from V and 7 from J, leaving 18 bases between them. CDR3 length: 15 residues.

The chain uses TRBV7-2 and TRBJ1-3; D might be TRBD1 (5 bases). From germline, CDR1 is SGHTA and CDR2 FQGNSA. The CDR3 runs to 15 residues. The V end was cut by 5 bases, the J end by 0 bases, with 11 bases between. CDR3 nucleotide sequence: TGTGCCAGCAGCCCTCGCGGGGGCTCTGGAAACACCATATATTTT. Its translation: CASSPRGGSGNTIYF.

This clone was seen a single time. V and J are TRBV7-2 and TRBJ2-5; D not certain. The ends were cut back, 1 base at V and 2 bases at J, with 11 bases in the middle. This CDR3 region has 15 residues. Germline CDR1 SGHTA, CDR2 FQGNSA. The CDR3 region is CASSLGSGEQETQYF. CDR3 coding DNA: TGTGCCAGCAGCTTAGGAAGTGGAGAACAAGAGACCCAGTACTTC.

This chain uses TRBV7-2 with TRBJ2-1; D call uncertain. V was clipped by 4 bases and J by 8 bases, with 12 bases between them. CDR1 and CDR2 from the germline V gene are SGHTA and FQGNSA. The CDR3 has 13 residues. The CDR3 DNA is TGTGCCAGCAGCTCCTTCCCTGGGGATGAGCAGTTCTTC. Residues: CASSSFPGDEQFF. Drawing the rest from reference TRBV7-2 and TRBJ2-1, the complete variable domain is GAGVSQSPSNKVTEKGKDVELRCDPISGHTALYWYRQSLGQGLEFLIYFQGNSAPDKSGLPSDRFSAERTGGSVSTLTIQRTQQEDSAVYLCASSSFPGDEQFFGPGTRLTVL.

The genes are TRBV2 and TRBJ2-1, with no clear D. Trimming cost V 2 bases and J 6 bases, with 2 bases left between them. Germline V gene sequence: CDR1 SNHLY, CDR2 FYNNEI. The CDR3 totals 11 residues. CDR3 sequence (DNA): TGTGCCAGCAGTGAATCCAATGAGCAGTTCTTC. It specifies CASSESNEQFF. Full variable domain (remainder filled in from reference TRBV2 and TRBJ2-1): EPEVTQTPSHQVTQMGQEVILRCVPISNHLYFYWYRQILGQKVEFLVSFYNNEISEKSEIFDDQFSVERPDGSNFTLKIRSTKLEDSAMYFCASSESNEQFFGPGTRLTVL.

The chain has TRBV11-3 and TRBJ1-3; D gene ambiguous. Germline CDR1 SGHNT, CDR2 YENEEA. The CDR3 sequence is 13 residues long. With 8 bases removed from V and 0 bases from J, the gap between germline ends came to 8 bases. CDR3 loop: CASSLFSGNTIYF. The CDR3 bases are TGTGCCAGCTCACTGTTCTCTGGAAACACCATATATTTT.

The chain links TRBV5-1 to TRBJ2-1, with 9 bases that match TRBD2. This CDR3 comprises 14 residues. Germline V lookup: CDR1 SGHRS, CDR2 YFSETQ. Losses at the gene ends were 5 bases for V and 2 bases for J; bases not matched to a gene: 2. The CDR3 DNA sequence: TGCGCCAGCAGGGAGCGGGAGGCCTACAATGAGCAGTTCTTC. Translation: CASREREAYNEQFF. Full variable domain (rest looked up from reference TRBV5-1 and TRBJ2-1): KAGVTQTPRYLIKTRGQQVTLSCSPISGHRSVSWYQQTPGQGLQFLFEYFSETQRNKGNFPGRFSGRQFSNSRSEMNVSTLELGDSALYLCASREREAYNEQFFGPGTRLTVL.

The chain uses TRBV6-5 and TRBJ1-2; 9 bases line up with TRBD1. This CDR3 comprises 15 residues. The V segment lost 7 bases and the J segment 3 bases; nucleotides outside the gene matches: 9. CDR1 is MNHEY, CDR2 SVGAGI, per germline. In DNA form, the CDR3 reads TGTGCCAGCACCAACCCCGGGACAGGGCACTATGGCTACACCTTC. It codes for CASTNPGTGHYGYTF.

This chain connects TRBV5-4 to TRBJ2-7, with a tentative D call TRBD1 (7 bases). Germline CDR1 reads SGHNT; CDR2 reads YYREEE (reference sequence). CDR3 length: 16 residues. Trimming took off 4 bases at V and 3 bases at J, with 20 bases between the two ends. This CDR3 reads CASSPGGGTANYEQYF. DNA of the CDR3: TGTGCCAGCAGCCCAGGCGGAGGGACAGCAAACTACGAGCAGTACTTC.

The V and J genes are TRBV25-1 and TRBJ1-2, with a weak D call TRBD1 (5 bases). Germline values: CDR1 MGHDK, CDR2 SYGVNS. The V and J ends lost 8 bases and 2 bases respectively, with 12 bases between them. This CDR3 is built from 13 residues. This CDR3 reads CASGLSGNYGYTF. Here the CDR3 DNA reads TGTGCCAGCGGGTTGTCAGGGAACTATGGCTACACCTTC.

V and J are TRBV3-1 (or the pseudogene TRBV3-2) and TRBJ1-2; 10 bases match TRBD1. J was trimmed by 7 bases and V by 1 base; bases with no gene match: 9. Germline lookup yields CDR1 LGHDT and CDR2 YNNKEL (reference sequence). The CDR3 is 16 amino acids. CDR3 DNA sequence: TGTGCCAGCAGCCAAGCCTACGACAGGGGGCGGGGTGGCTACACCTTC. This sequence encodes CASSQAYDRGRGGYTF.